Listed here are 22 T cell receptor beta chains from one sample, sequenced in a study of tumor-infiltrating lymphocytes in primary liver carcinoma. Researchers generated TCR beta cDNA from approximately 500 ng of total RNA, relying on a constant-region primer. Sequencing libraries for TCR beta derived from three nested multiplex PCR rounds that used slightly modified ARM-PCR. Two initial PCR rounds of about 9 cycles each paired TRBV1-TRBV30 forward primers with a C-beta reverse primer. Each CDR3 protein gets one entry after TCRdb re-called the multiplex PCR reads with MiXCR. The sample lists roughly 330,000 distinct CDR3 sequences, about 65% occurring once. The authors took blood RNA from unsorted whole blood and also extracted germline DNA. Sequencing was performed on peripheral blood. These TCRs come from a man aged 40-50 years with primary liver carcinoma and hepatitis B virus infection.

V usage is TRBV4-2 and J usage is TRBJ2-7; D not certain. V lost 0 bases, J lost 4 bases, and 13 bases lay in between. Germline CDR1 reads LGHNA; CDR2 reads YNFKEQ. This CDR3 is built from 15 residues. CDR3 coding DNA: TGTGCCAGCAGCCAAGATCGGATAGGGTCATACGAGCAGTACTTC. Protein product: CASSQDRIGSYEQYF.

This clonotype was detected many times. The V and J genes are TRBV11-2 and TRBJ1-2; D unclear. There are 14 residues in the CDR3. The V end was cut by 5 bases, the J end by 5 bases, with 15 bases between. The germline gives CDR1 SGHAT, CDR2 FQNNGV. The CDR3 DNA sequence: TGTGCCAGCAGCGCCCTTAGGACTACTTATGGCTACACCTTC. Translating gives CASSALRTTYGYTF.

In the case of this clonotype: One junction end does not reproduce the germline sequence, and a read error may be involved. The rearrangement uses TRBV11-2 and TRBJ2-3; 8 bases align to TRBD2. This CDR3 has 18 amino acids. Germline V CDR1 and CDR2: SGHAT, FQNNGV. CDR3 nucleotide sequence: TGTGTCAGCAGCTTAGCGGGGTCGACTTCGTCAAGCACAGATACGCGGTATTTT. Translated, it gives CVSSLAGSTSSSTDTRYF. The whole variable domain, filled in from reference TRBV11-2 and TRBJ2-3, reads EAGVAQSPRYKIIEKRQSVAFWCNPISGHATLYWYQQILGQGPKLLIQFQNNGVVDDSQLPKDRFSAERLKGVDSTLKIQPAKLEDSAVYLCVSSLAGSTSSSTDTRYFGPGTRLTVL.

Turning to this clonotype: With a much larger clone just one base away, this may be a read error. Without the conserved terminal phenylalanine or tryptophan, this CDR3 likely stems from a read error. The gene calls are TRBV6-5 and TRBJ2-5, with 13 bases lining up with TRBD2. This CDR3 is built from 16 residues. Trimming took 6 bases from V and 7 from J; bases not matched to a gene: 11. Germline-derived CDR1 and CDR2 are MNHEY and SVGAGI. This chain's CDR3 is CASSPLAGGPRGTQYL. The CDR3 DNA is TGTGCCAGCAGCCCACTAGCGGGAGGGCCGAGAGGGACCCAGTACTTA.

In its sample, this clonotype was seen a few times. This chain uses TRBV28 with TRBJ2-3, with a weak D call TRBD2 (6 bases). Trimming cost V 4 bases and J 4 bases, with 9 bases left between them. CDR3 size: 13 residues. Germline assignment: CDR1 MDHEN and CDR2 SYDVKM. The CDR3 is CASSWQRADTQYF. The CDR3 nucleotides read TGTGCCAGCAGTTGGCAGCGGGCAGATACGCAGTATTTT.

For this clonotype: A read error is likely, as this CDR3 ends without the conserved phenylalanine or tryptophan. This chain connects TRBV5-1 to TRBJ1-1; TRBD1 is a possible D gene (6 bases). V shed 4 bases and J shed 2 bases, with 9 bases lying between them. The germline V gene has CDR1 SGHRS and CDR2 YFSETQ. The CDR3 contains 13 residues. Here the CDR3 reads CASSQTGNTEAFS. CDR3 bases: TGCGCCAGCAGCCAGACAGGTAACACTGAAGCTTTCTCT.

A note on this clonotype: Since a much larger clone is just one base distant, this may be a read error. The rearrangement links TRBV12-3 or TRBV12-4 to TRBJ2-3, with D hard to call. This CDR3 comprises 14 residues. Trimming stripped 3 bases from V and 2 bases from J, with 9 bases between. This CDR3 is CASSLQKITDTQYF. CDR3 sequence (DNA): TGTGCCAGCAGTTTGCAGAAGATCACAGATACGCAGTATTTT.

Notes on this clonotype: Compared with germline, one end of the junction differs, possibly owing to a read error. The rearrangement uses TRBV11-2 and TRBJ2-7; 13 bases are a match to TRBD2. The CDR3 sequence is 16 residues long. The germline V gene encodes CDR1 SGHAT and CDR2 FQNNGV. CDR3 sequence: CANSSTSGRGAYQQYF. CDR3 coding DNA: TGTGCCAACAGCTCCACTAGCGGGAGGGGGGCCTACCAGCAGTATTTC.

About this clonotype itself: Relative to the germline gene, one junction end is altered; a read error may explain this. The genes are TRBV5-4 and TRBJ2-2, with TRBD2 matching over 10 bases. Germline V CDR1 and CDR2: SGHNT, YYREEE (reference sequence). This CDR3 spans 17 amino acids. DNA for the CDR3: TGTGCCAGGAGCTCCGGCCCAGCGGGGGGGACGACCGGGGAGCTGTTTTTT. Amino acid sequence: CARSSGPAGGTTGELFF.

As for this clonotype: A junction end diverges from the germline sequence, so it may reflect a read error. V is TRBV11-2 and J is TRBJ2-3; 8 bases align to TRBD2. The CDR3 runs 14 residues. CDR1 SGHAT and CDR2 FQNNGV come from the germline V gene. The CDR3 sequence is CVSCSSGRTDTQYF. The CDR3 coding sequence is TGTGTCAGCTGCTCAAGCGGGAGAACAGATACGCAGTATTTT.

This chain joins TRBV6-1 and TRBJ2-5; 10 bases are shared with TRBD2. Germline V lookup: CDR1 MNHNS, CDR2 SASEGT. Trimming took 7 bases from V and 5 from J; bases not matched to a gene: 19. This CDR3 contains 18 residues. The CDR3 nucleotides read TGTGCCAGCAAGGGCTATGAAGGTCTAGCGGGAGCAAGCGAGACCCAGTACTTC. As protein: CASKGYEGLAGASETQYF.

As to this clonotype: A read error may account for a junction end that differs from germline. The rearrangement uses TRBV11-2 and TRBJ2-3, with 14 bases identical to TRBD2. The CDR3 is made up of 16 amino acids. Germline CDR1 and CDR2: SGHAT and FQNNGV. This CDR3 is CTSSTGLAGAADTQYF. The CDR3 coding sequence is TGTACCAGCAGCACGGGACTAGCGGGAGCAGCAGATACACAGTATTTT.

This rearrangement joins TRBV5-6 to TRBJ1-1; D call uncertain. V was cut by 3 bases and J by 11 bases, with 11 bases left in between. There are 11 residues in the CDR3. CDR1 and CDR2 from the germline V gene are SGHDT and YYEEEE. This chain's CDR3 is CASSYRELAFF. The CDR3 bases are TGTGCCAGCAGCTACCGGGAGCTGGCTTTCTTT.

The chain uses TRBV11-2 and TRBJ2-7; TRBD2 agrees at 7 bases. V was clipped by 9 bases and J by 6 bases; unmatched bases: 20. CDR1 SGHAT and CDR2 FQNNGV come from the germline V gene. The CDR3 spans 16 residues. This chain's CDR3 is CASSPSGLVGAAEQYF. CDR3 coding DNA: TGTGCCAGTAGCCCTTCAGGACTAGTGGGAGCGGCCGAGCAGTACTTC.

Note on this clonotype: An end of the junction does not agree with germline; a read error may underlie this. The gene calls are TRBV11-1 and TRBJ2-7, with D possibly matching TRBD1 (6 bases). The CDR3 is 15 amino acids. Germline CDR1 reads SGHAT; CDR2 reads FQDESV (reference sequence). CDR3 loop: CASSLIGGHSHEQYF. As DNA, the CDR3 is TGTGCCAGCAGCTTAATAGGGGGACACTCCCACGAGCAGTACTTC.

This clonotype was detected many times. The V call is TRBV30, the J call TRBJ2-3; perhaps D is TRBD1 or TRBD2 (5 bases each). CDR1 is GTSNPN and CDR2 is SVGIG in the germline V gene (reference sequence). Trimming left V 0 bases short and J 5 bases short, with 12 bases between. The CDR3 is 14 residues long. DNA of the CDR3: TGTGCCTGGAGTGTGGCTGGGGGTCAAGATACGCAGTATTTT. Translation: CAWSVAGGQDTQYF.

This clonotype was detected many times. The chain uses TRBV6-5 and TRBJ2-7, with a weak D call TRBD1 (5 bases). V was trimmed by 5 bases and J by 4 bases, leaving 12 bases between them. The CDR3 sequence is 13 residues long. CDR1 and CDR2 from the germline V gene are MNHEY and SVGAGI. The CDR3 bases are TGTGCCAGCAGTGAGACTCAGGGTTACGAGCAGTACTTC. Translated: CASSETQGYEQYF.

This clonotype was counted many times. It may be a read error: a sequence one base away is much more abundant. The chain is built from TRBV11-2 and TRBJ2-6, with D perhaps matching TRBD1 (5 bases). The CDR3 is made up of 14 amino acids. CDR1 and CDR2 from the germline V gene are SGHAT and FQNNGV. CDR3 in amino acids: CATLRSSGANVPTF. The CDR3 nucleotides read TGTGCGACCTTAAGAAGCTCTGGGGCCAACGTCCCGACTTTC.

The chain combines TRBV28 with TRBJ2-5; 7 nucleotides match TRBD1. The J segment lost 2 bases and the V segment lost 1 base, leaving 7 bases of the junction unmatched. CDR1 is MDHEN, CDR2 SYDVKM, per germline. This CDR3 comprises 16 residues. The chain's CDR3 is CASSLYSQGQQETQYF. The CDR3 DNA reads as TGTGCCAGCAGTTTATATTCCCAGGGACAGCAAGAGACCCAGTACTTC.

With regard to this clonotype: The germline gene is not matched at one end of the junction; a read error may be the cause. The rearrangement uses TRBV11-2 and TRBJ1-1; D not resolved. This CDR3 is built from 13 residues. The germline V gene encodes CDR1 SGHAT and CDR2 FQNNGV. The CDR3 loop reads CASNVGSHTEASF. CDR3 DNA: TGTGCCAGCAACGTAGGGTCGCACACTGAAGCTTCCTTT. Looking up the rest from reference TRBV11-2 and TRBJ1-1 gives the full variable domain: EAGVAQSPRYKIIEKRQSVAFWCNPISGHATLYWYQQILGQGPKLLIQFQNNGVVDDSQLPKDRFSAERLKGVDSTLKIQPAKLEDSAVYLCASNVGSHTEASFGQGTRLTVV.

Remarks on this clonotype: One junction end disagrees with the germline gene, perhaps due to a read error. The CDR3 bases are TGTGCGAGCAGCCCACAGTACAATGAGCAGCTCTTC. This sequence encodes CASSPQYNEQLF. The chain combines TRBV11-2 with TRBJ2-1; no clear D gene. Germline loops: CDR1 SGHAT, CDR2 FQNNGV. The CDR3 spans 12 residues.

The rearrangement uses TRBV12-3 or TRBV12-4 and TRBJ2-5; 11 bases line up with TRBD1. The trim removed 5 bases at V and 1 base at J, leaving 6 bases unmatched. This CDR3 is built from 16 residues. CDR3 DNA: TGTGCCAGCAGTCCTACGGGACAGGGGGGCCAAGAGACCCAGTACTTC. Translating it yields CASSPTGQGGQETQYF.